The 4 T cell receptor beta chains in this list originate from one sample, sequenced in a study of blood T cell repertoires in COVID-19. Only in-frame clones appear in the TCRdb table, and some are missing; sequencing was by immunoSEQ multiplex PCR. The repertoire holds over 150,000 clones, around nine tenths seen once, with roughly 0.9% in the top ten. The sample comprised peripheral blood. Every receptor here comes from a woman aged 18-29 years who had recovered from COVID-19.

J is TRBJ2-1 and V is TRBV7-2, with TRBD2 matching 11 bases. CDR3 length: 18 residues. Trimming cost V 1 base and J 8 bases; bases outside gene matches: 13. Germline values: CDR1 SGHTA, CDR2 FQGNSA. This CDR3 is CASSLVSGRANKRDEQFF. CDR3 DNA: TGTGCCAGCAGCTTAGTTAGCGGGAGGGCCAATAAAAGGGATGAGCAGTTCTTC. The full variable domain, rest sourced from reference TRBV7-2 and TRBJ2-1, is GAGVSQSPSNKVTEKGKDVELRCDPISGHTALYWYRQSLGQGLEFLIYFQGNSAPDKSGLPSDRFSAERTGGSVSTLTIQRTQQEDSAVYLCASSLVSGRANKRDEQFFGPGTRLTVL.

The genes are TRBV5-4 and TRBJ1-2, with 7 bases that match TRBD1. Looked up from germline, CDR1 is SGHNT and CDR2 is YYREEE (reference sequence). CDR3 size: 14 residues. V was clipped by 0 bases and J by 3 bases; unmatched bases: 2. CDR3 region: CASSLGDRDYGYTF. CDR3 DNA: TGTGCCAGCAGCTTGGGTGACAGGGACTATGGCTACACCTTC.

The chain couples TRBV7-6 to TRBJ1-5; 9 bases line up with TRBD1. After removal of 1 base from V and 5 bases from J, the junction contained 3 bases not matched to a gene. Germline V CDR1 and CDR2: SGHVS, FNYEAQ. This CDR3 contains 15 residues. The CDR3 DNA reads TGTGCCAGCAGCTTAGGCGGACAGGGGCATCAGCCCCAGCATTTT. This sequence encodes CASSLGGQGHQPQHF.

The chain couples TRBV5-6 to TRBJ2-7; a possible D gene is TRBD1 (5 bases). The V end lost 4 bases, the J end lost 3 bases, and 17 bases lay between the germline ends. This CDR3 is 15 amino acids long. Germline lookup yields CDR1 SGHDT and CDR2 YYEEEE. CDR3 coding DNA: TGTGCCAGCAGCCTAGACAGAAACCTTTTCTACGAGCAGTACTTC. Protein sequence: CASSLDRNLFYEQYF. Full variable domain (missing parts from reference TRBV5-6 and TRBJ2-7): DAGVTQSPTHLIKTRGQQVTLRCSPKSGHDTVSWYQQALGQGPQFIFQYYEEEERQRGNFPDRFSGHQFPNYSSELNVNALLLGDSALYLCASSLDRNLFYEQYFGPGTRLTVT.